This TCR beta chain was captured by sequencing in a study of CD8 T cells in Susac syndrome. In blood CD8+ and CD4+ T cells, TCR beta underwent sequencing. Controls were drawn from healthy donors and were matched for age and sex. In contrast to the negatively isolated CD8+ and CD4+ T cells, TEMRA cells were FACS-enriched. Random hexamers were used to reverse transcribe the RNA input (roughly 0.5 to 1 ug). The CDR3 of TCR beta was amplified by immunoSEQ multiplex PCR across 54 Vbeta and 13 Jbeta. TCRdb redid the calling of the immunoSEQ multiplex PCR reads with MiXCR, one entry per CDR3 protein. The table lists around 170,000 distinct CDR3 sequences, roughly nine tenths of them singletons. The sample comprised CD4+ T cells from PBMCs. The sequence was obtained from a human donor in good health.

Here the CDR3 reads CASRPDSVYGYTF. The CDR3 region has the DNA TGTGCCAGCAGACCCGACAGCGTCTATGGCTACACCTTC. The chain couples TRBV27 to TRBJ1-2, with D tentatively TRBD1 (5 bases). This CDR3 is 13 amino acids long. Trimming left V 6 bases short and J 4 bases short, with 12 bases between. The V gene's germline CDR1 is MNHEY and CDR2 SMNVEV (reference sequence).